Following are 8 T cell receptor beta chains from one sample sequenced in a study of T cell repertoires in cytomegalovirus infection. These receptors' targets are unknown. Using its own MiXCR run on the reads, TCRdb lists one record per CDR3 protein. Of some 800,000 distinct CDR3 sequences detected, around 29% appear once; the ten largest clones hold around 14%. Source: cultured CD8+ T cells from PBMCs, taken from culture after CMV antigen stimulation. All receptors come from a human donor in good health (CMV status not recorded). Some clones in this sample may be carry-over from other donors' samples.

The V and J genes are TRBV7-6 and TRBJ2-3; D gene ambiguous. V lost 3 bases to trimming and J lost 6 bases, with 16 bases between them. The CDR3 extends over 15 amino acids. The V gene's germline CDR1 is SGHVS and CDR2 FNYEAQ. The CDR3 sequence: CASSLSGEVADTQYF. The CDR3 nucleotides read TGTGCCAGCAGCTTGTCTGGAGAAGTGGCGGATACGCAGTATTTT.

This clonotype was observed a few times. This sequence joins TRBV28 and TRBJ2-3; D is perhaps TRBD2 (6 bases). Trimming pared 5 bases from V and 4 bases from J, leaving 16 bases between. The germline CDR1 and CDR2 sequences are MDHEN and SYDVKM. The CDR3 loop spans 15 amino acids. This CDR3 reads CASSLPGPGADTQYF. CDR3 in DNA: TGTGCCAGCAGTCTTCCGGGACCGGGGGCAGATACGCAGTATTTT.

This clonotype showed up many times. The CDR3, as DNA: TGTGCCAGCAGCTTAGCGAGTTGGCCTTTGATCAATGAGCAGTTCTTC. Its translation is CASSLASWPLINEQFF. The rearrangement joins TRBV7-2 to TRBJ2-1; D remains ambiguous. CDR1 and CDR2 (germline): SGHTA, FQGNSA. The V and J ends lost 0 bases and 6 bases respectively, with 15 bases between them. This CDR3 has 16 residues.

V is TRBV7-9 and J is TRBJ1-1, with D perhaps matching TRBD1 (5 bases). This CDR3 region has 13 residues. V was pared by 5 bases and J by 12 bases, with 19 bases between. Germline loops: CDR1 SEHNR, CDR2 FQNEAQ (reference sequence). CDR3 DNA: TGTGCCAGCAGCGGCCGGACGGGGGGTCGGTCTTTCTTT. This gives the protein CASSGRTGGRSFF.

The sample holds many counts of this clonotype. This chain uses TRBV7-2 with TRBJ2-7; tentatively, D is TRBD1 (6 bases). Trimming took 1 base from V and 4 from J, leaving 14 bases between them. In germline, CDR1 is SGHTA, CDR2 FQGNSA. CDR3 length equals 15 residues. Here the CDR3 DNA reads TGTGCCAGCAGCTTAGAAGCGCCAGGGGCTTACGAGCAGTACTTC. Amino acid sequence: CASSLEAPGAYEQYF.

This sequence joins TRBV6-1 and TRBJ2-7; tentatively, D is TRBD2 (6 bases). V dropped 3 bases and J dropped 2 bases, with 11 bases sitting between them. The V gene's germline CDR1 is MNHNS and CDR2 SASEGT. The CDR3 runs 14 residues. CDR3 DNA: TGTGCCAGCAGTGACGTTGGGGGGACCTACGAGCAGTACTTC. Protein sequence: CASSDVGGTYEQYF.

The chain is built from TRBV12-5 and TRBJ2-7; D gene unclear. Trimming shortened V by 1 base and J by 6 bases, and 10 bases separated the two germline ends. Per the germline V gene, CDR1 is LGHNT and CDR2 is FRNRAP. The CDR3 contains 13 residues. CDR3 loop: CASGLGPTSEQYF. As DNA, the CDR3 is TGTGCTAGTGGTTTGGGTCCGACCAGCGAGCAGTACTTC.

This chain uses TRBV13 with TRBJ1-2; 7 bases match TRBD1. Germline values: CDR1 PRHDT, CDR2 FYEKMQ (reference sequence). The J segment lost 6 bases and the V segment lost 5 bases, leaving 12 bases of the junction unmatched. This CDR3 has 15 residues. CDR3 sequence reads: CASSLGTDLTHGYTF. The CDR3 DNA sequence: TGTGCCAGCAGCCTGGGGACAGACCTTACTCATGGCTACACCTTC.